One and the same sample provided the 27 T cell receptor beta chains below, sequenced in a study of cytomegalovirus exposure and HLA in healthy donors. Libraries were prepared by immunoSEQ multiplex PCR; TCRdb keeps only in-frame clonotypes and omits some of them. The table lists 170,000 or so clones, roughly 85% of them singletons. Material for sequencing was PBMCs. These receptors all come from a man younger than 35 in good health and CMV-seropositive.

The V call is TRBV6-6, the J call TRBJ2-7; maybe TRBD1 (6 bases). CDR1 and CDR2 (germline): MNHNY, SVGAGI (reference sequence). The V end was cut by 3 bases, the J end by 1 base, with 16 bases between. The CDR3 totals 16 residues. CDR3 in amino acids: CASSYPTGIRSYEQYF. The CDR3 DNA reads TGTGCCAGCAGTTATCCAACAGGGATCAGGTCCTACGAGCAGTACTTC.

This rearrangement joins TRBV19 to TRBJ1-2, with no clear D. CDR1 LNHDA and CDR2 SQIVND come from the germline V gene (reference sequence). Trimming removed 3 bases at V and 1 base at J, with 9 bases between. The CDR3 spans 14 residues. The CDR3 here is CASSIPGVNYGYTF. DNA of the CDR3: TGTGCCAGTAGTATCCCCGGGGTTAACTATGGCTACACCTTC.

This clone was recorded once. Distinct nucleotide sequences in the sample also encode this CDR3. The rearrangement uses TRBV6-5 and TRBJ1-1, with 7 bases lining up with TRBD1. CDR1 MNHEY and CDR2 SVGAGI come from the germline V gene. The J segment lost 4 bases and the V segment lost 5 bases, leaving 4 bases of the junction unmatched. There are 13 residues in the CDR3. The DNA for the CDR3 is TGTGCCAGCAGTCGACAGGGTTCCACTGAAGCTTTCTTT. Translated, it gives CASSRQGSTEAFF.

J is TRBJ2-7 and V is TRBV11-3, with D possibly TRBD2 on 5 matching bases. Germline lookup yields CDR1 SGHNT and CDR2 YENEEA. Trimming stripped 1 base from V and 0 bases from J, with 16 bases between. This CDR3 comprises 17 residues. CDR3 in amino acids: CASSLALRLRPSYEQYF. As DNA, the CDR3 is TGTGCCAGCAGCTTAGCCCTGAGACTACGACCCTCCTACGAGCAGTACTTC.

The chain uses TRBV27 and TRBJ1-1, with 9 bases matching TRBD1. V shed 6 bases and J 0 bases; nucleotides not matched to a gene: 5. Germline loops: CDR1 MNHEY, CDR2 SMNVEV (reference sequence). This CDR3 region has 15 residues. The CDR3 spells CASRETGGMNTEAFF. The CDR3 bases are TGTGCCAGCAGAGAGACAGGGGGAATGAACACTGAAGCTTTCTTT.

The chain recombines TRBV19 with TRBJ2-1; 12 bases map to TRBD2. With 3 bases clipped from V and 7 bases from J, the junction kept 10 bases outside the gene matches. Looked up from germline, CDR1 is LNHDA and CDR2 is SQIVND (reference sequence). This CDR3 contains 17 residues. Here the CDR3 reads CASSISAASGRGNEQFF. The CDR3 nucleotides read TGTGCCAGTAGTATTTCCGCCGCTAGCGGGAGGGGAAATGAGCAGTTCTTC. Based on the CDR3 plus reference TRBV19 and TRBJ2-1, the full variable domain is DGGITQSPKYLFRKEGQNVTLSCEQNLNHDAMYWYRQDPGQGLRLIYYSQIVNDFQKGDIAEGYSVSREKKESFPLTVTSAQKNPTAFYLCASSISAASGRGNEQFFGPGTRLTVL.

The chain employs TRBV19 and TRBJ2-7; a possible D gene is TRBD1 (7 bases). The germline V gene has CDR1 LNHDA and CDR2 SQIVND (reference sequence). The V and J ends lost 3 bases and 2 bases respectively, with 14 bases between them. The CDR3 consists of 15 residues. The CDR3, as DNA: TGTGCCAGTAGTATGGGAGGCAGGGGGGCCTACGAGCAGTACTTC. Residues: CASSMGGRGAYEQYF. The whole variable domain, remainder taken from reference TRBV19 and TRBJ2-7, is DGGITQSPKYLFRKEGQNVTLSCEQNLNHDAMYWYRQDPGQGLRLIYYSQIVNDFQKGDIAEGYSVSREKKESFPLTVTSAQKNPTAFYLCASSMGGRGAYEQYFGPGTRLTVT.

The J gene is TRBJ2-7, the V gene TRBV5-3, with D perhaps TRBD1 (6 bases). TRBV5-3 is placed among ORFs of uncertain function. Trimming cost V 10 bases and J 1 base, with 15 bases left between them. CDR3 size: 13 residues. CDR3 bases: TGTGCCCTTCGTGCAGGGGTTTCCTACGAGCAGTACTTC. Its translation: CALRAGVSYEQYF.

The chain links TRBV5-6 to TRBJ1-1; D might be TRBD1 (5 bases). Germline values: CDR1 SGHDT, CDR2 YYEEEE. The length of the CDR3 is 12 residues. V was trimmed by 1 base and J by 11 bases, leaving 12 bases between them. CDR3 region: CASSLLQGSAFF. The CDR3 coding sequence is TGTGCCAGCAGCTTGCTTCAGGGATCGGCTTTCTTT.

The genes are TRBV7-2 and TRBJ2-5; maybe TRBD1 (5 bases). Germline CDR1 SGHTA, CDR2 FQGNSA. V was pared by 6 bases and J by 2 bases, with 10 bases between. The CDR3 spans 13 residues. CDR3 sequence reads: CASSQGKQETQYF. The CDR3 nucleotides read TGTGCCAGCAGTCAGGGAAAGCAAGAGACCCAGTACTTC.

The chain joins TRBV7-9 to TRBJ2-5; D perhaps matches TRBD1 (8 bases). The length of the CDR3 is 17 residues. The V and J ends lost 1 base and 0 bases respectively, with 15 bases between them. In germline, CDR1 is SEHNR, CDR2 FQNEAQ (reference sequence). DNA of the CDR3: TGTGCCAGCAGCTTAGGGGGGGGACAGGAGTACCAAGAGACCCAGTACTTC. It specifies CASSLGGGQEYQETQYF.

The rearrangement uses TRBV9 and TRBJ2-1; D perhaps matches TRBD2 (5 bases). Trimming took off 2 bases at V and 4 bases at J, with 16 bases between the two ends. The CDR3 is made up of 16 amino acids. Germline V CDR1 and CDR2: SGDLS, YYNGEE. Here the CDR3 DNA reads TGTGCCAGCAGCGTCCTAGGGAGAGAGTCGTACAATGAGCAGTTCTTC. This gives the protein CASSVLGRESYNEQFF.

This clone was observed a single time. In nucleotides, the CDR3 is TGTGCCAGCAGCCTAACTGGGGCAGTCAACACCGGGGAGCTGTTTTTT. This encodes CASSLTGAVNTGELFF. This chain joins TRBV7-9 and TRBJ2-2; a possible D gene is TRBD1 (5 bases). Germline CDR1 reads SEHNR; CDR2 reads FQNEAQ (reference sequence). V was pared by 5 bases and J by 2 bases, with 15 bases between. The CDR3 loop spans 16 amino acids.

This clone was seen just once. This chain joins TRBV5-7 and TRBJ1-4; D possibly corresponds to TRBD1 (5 bases). TRBV5-7 is known as an ORF, though its function is uncertain. This CDR3 has 14 amino acids. V was clipped by 6 bases and J by 5 bases, with 14 bases between them. The CDR3 coding sequence is TGTGCCAGCAACAGACCTGGGGGGAATGAAAAACTGTTTTTT. As protein: CASNRPGGNEKLFF.

The sample holds a few counts of this clone. The rearrangement uses TRBV2 and TRBJ2-2; D possibly corresponds to TRBD1 (6 bases). The CDR3 covers 15 residues. V was pared by 4 bases and J by 1 base, with 10 bases between. The germline CDR1 and CDR2 sequences are SNHLY and FYNNEI. In DNA form, the CDR3 reads TGTGCCAGCAGTGGGGACACCTGGAACACCGGGGAGCTGTTTTTT. Translated, it gives CASSGDTWNTGELFF.

This clone has a single count. Other nucleotide sequences from this sample produce the same CDR3. The V gene is TRBV5-1, the J gene TRBJ2-3; D remains unclear. With 0 bases removed from V and 0 bases from J, the gap between germline ends came to 5 bases. The CDR3 runs to 14 residues. CDR1 and CDR2 from the germline V gene are SGHRS and YFSETQ. The CDR3 region is CASSLGGSTDTQYF. In nucleotides, the CDR3 is TGCGCCAGCAGCTTGGGCGGAAGCACAGATACGCAGTATTTT.

The CDR3 DNA reads as TGTGCCAGCAGTAAGGGGGGACTAGTGACTAAAGATACGCAGTATTTT. This codes for CASSKGGLVTKDTQYF. This rearrangement joins TRBV27 to TRBJ2-3, with TRBD2 identical over 8 bases. In germline, CDR1 is MNHEY, CDR2 SMNVEV (reference sequence). The trim removed 5 bases at V and 5 bases at J, leaving 12 bases unmatched. The CDR3 length is 16 residues.

The chain joins TRBV7-2 to TRBJ1-4; D is uncertain. This CDR3 contains 15 residues. Trimming left V 1 base short and J 5 bases short, with 11 bases between. Germline V lookup: CDR1 SGHTA, CDR2 FQGNSA. In nucleotides, the CDR3 is TGTGCCAGCAGCTTAGGTGGTAGCCAAAATGAAAAACTGTTTTTT. Its translation: CASSLGGSQNEKLFF.

This clone showed up just a few times. The chain links TRBV28 to TRBJ1-5; 7 bases are shared with TRBD1. The length of the CDR3 is 16 residues. The germline CDR1 and CDR2 sequences are MDHEN and SYDVKM. V lost 2 bases and J lost 1; bases outside the gene matches: 5. The CDR3 bases are TGTGCCAGCAGTTTACGAGGGGGCACGAGCAATCAGCCCCAGCATTTT. Protein product: CASSLRGGTSNQPQHF.

This rearrangement joins TRBV19 to TRBJ2-3; D not certain. Trimming cost V 5 bases and J 2 bases, with 17 bases left between them. The CDR3 has 16 amino acids. Germline lookup yields CDR1 LNHDA and CDR2 SQIVND (reference sequence). The CDR3 protein is CASSAETYPYTDTQYF. Here the CDR3 DNA reads TGTGCCAGTAGTGCCGAGACATACCCTTACACAGATACGCAGTATTTT.

This rearrangement joins TRBV29-1 to TRBJ2-3, with 10 bases identical to TRBD1. The CDR3 is made up of 13 amino acids. Germline lookup yields CDR1 SQVTM and CDR2 ANQGSEA. Unmatched junction bases numbered 2, after V lost 5 bases and J lost 3 bases. Here the CDR3 DNA reads TGCAGCGTTACGGGACAGGGGACAGATACGCAGTATTTT. Its protein is CSVTGQGTDTQYF.

The CDR3 DNA reads as TGTGCCAGCAGGAGGGCAGCGGGGGGCACCGGGGAGCTGTTTTTT. This codes for CASRRAAGGTGELFF. The V and J genes are TRBV6-1 and TRBJ2-2; 9 nucleotides line up with TRBD2. The trim removed 6 bases at V and 4 bases at J, leaving 6 bases unmatched. The CDR3 totals 15 residues. Germline assignment: CDR1 MNHNS and CDR2 SASEGT.

V is TRBV6-1 and J is TRBJ2-5, with 9 nucleotides matching TRBD2. CDR3 length equals 14 residues. J gave up 6 bases and V 3 bases, and 5 bases lay outside the gene matches. Germline assignment: CDR1 MNHNS and CDR2 SASEGT. The CDR3 nucleotides read TGTGCCAGCAGTGAGGGCGGGAGGGCGAAGACCCAGTACTTC. Protein product: CASSEGGRAKTQYF.

The V and J genes are TRBV5-1 and TRBJ1-6; 8 bases are a match to TRBD1. There are 13 residues in the CDR3. The V and J ends lost 5 bases and 8 bases, in that order; junction bases with no gene match: 3. Germline lookup yields CDR1 SGHRS and CDR2 YFSETQ. CDR3 residues: CASRQDRDSPLHF. CDR3 DNA sequence: TGCGCCAGCAGACAGGACAGGGATTCACCCCTCCACTTT.

As to this clone: Germline is not matched at one junction end, which may reflect a read error. The sample contains more than one DNA sequence encoding this CDR3. The chain couples TRBV13 to TRBJ1-2, with 12 bases lining up with TRBD1. The V gene's germline CDR1 is PRHDT and CDR2 FYEKMQ (reference sequence). The length of the CDR3 is 15 residues. CDR3 region: CASSLGGQGARGYTF. CDR3 DNA: TGTGCCAGCAGTTTAGGGGGACAGGGGGCGCGAGGCTACACCTTC.

V is TRBV30 and J is TRBJ2-3; possibly TRBD2 for D (5 bases). The germline CDR1 and CDR2 sequences are GTSNPN and SVGIG (reference sequence). This CDR3 spans 15 amino acids. Trimming stripped 1 base from V and 6 bases from J, with 17 bases between. In DNA form, the CDR3 reads TGTGCCTGGAGTGAAGGAGGTCTGGGTGCGGATACGCAGTATTTT. Amino acid sequence: CAWSEGGLGADTQYF.

CDR3 in amino acids: CASSLFGTGGRTGNQPQHF. Here the CDR3 DNA reads TGTGCCAGCAGTTTATTCGGGACAGGGGGCAGAACAGGCAATCAGCCCCAGCATTTT. The chain carries TRBV27 and TRBJ1-5, with 12 bases fitting TRBD1. Germline assignment: CDR1 MNHEY and CDR2 SMNVEV (reference sequence). This CDR3 comprises 19 residues. With V trimmed by 1 base and J by 2 bases, 9 bases remained unmatched.